One sample yielded the 28 T cell receptor beta chains listed below, sequenced in a study of cytomegalovirus exposure and HLA in healthy donors. Sequencing used immunoSEQ multiplex PCR; TCRdb keeps in-frame clones, though not all of them. The table shows approximately 180,000 clones, with 86% occurring only once. Sequenced material: PBMCs. These TCRs come from a man younger than 35 in good health and CMV-seropositive.

The chain combines TRBV2 with TRBJ1-5; D is unclear. Looked up from germline, CDR1 is SNHLY and CDR2 is FYNNEI. V was shortened by 6 bases and J by 0 bases, with 9 bases between the two germline ends. The CDR3 loop spans 14 amino acids. CDR3 coding DNA: TGTGCCAGCAGAAAAGGAGTTAGCAATCAGCCCCAGCATTTT. Protein product: CASRKGVSNQPQHF.

The chain uses TRBV5-6 and TRBJ2-5; no definite D call. V was cut by 4 bases and J by 0 bases, with 13 bases left in between. The CDR3 totals 15 residues. CDR1 is SGHDT and CDR2 is YYEEEE in the germline V gene. This CDR3 is CASSQASWYQETQYF. CDR3 nucleotide sequence: TGTGCCAGCAGCCAAGCATCCTGGTACCAAGAGACCCAGTACTTC.

This CDR3 is CASSFTLGLARTDTQYF. For the CDR3, the DNA is TGTGCCAGCAGTTTCACCTTGGGACTAGCGCGCACAGATACGCAGTATTTT. The chain links TRBV27 to TRBJ2-3, with TRBD2 matching 10 bases. Looked up from germline, CDR1 is MNHEY and CDR2 is SMNVEV (reference sequence). This CDR3 is built from 17 residues. The trim removed 3 bases at V and 1 base at J, leaving 7 bases unmatched.

This clone was found once. The rearrangement uses TRBV7-2 and TRBJ1-2; maybe TRBD1 (6 bases). Germline V gene data show CDR1 as SGHTA and CDR2 as FQGNSA. The CDR3 is 12 amino acids. Trimming stripped 5 bases from V and 7 bases from J, with 11 bases between. The CDR3 is CASSPAGAGYTF. The DNA of the CDR3 is TGTGCCAGCAGCCCAGCAGGGGCTGGCTACACCTTC.

The chain recombines TRBV9 with TRBJ2-7; a weak D match, TRBD1 (6 bases). Trimming cost V 3 bases and J 6 bases, with 10 bases left between them. This CDR3 comprises 12 residues. The germline V gene has CDR1 SGDLS and CDR2 YYNGEE. CDR3 protein: CASSAGEVEQYF. The CDR3 bases are TGTGCCAGCAGCGCAGGGGAAGTCGAGCAGTACTTC.

V and J are TRBV5-1 and TRBJ2-2; D is perhaps TRBD2 (5 bases). This CDR3 comprises 16 residues. V was cut by 6 bases and J by 1 base, with 16 bases left in between. Germline-derived CDR1 and CDR2 are SGHRS and YFSETQ. CDR3 region: CASKLRDGVNTGELFF. The CDR3 bases are TGCGCCAGCAAACTGCGAGACGGGGTGAACACCGGGGAGCTGTTTTTT.

V usage is TRBV11-3 and J usage is TRBJ2-1; D is undetermined. CDR3 size: 12 residues. CDR1 is SGHNT, CDR2 YENEEA, per germline. Trimming took 1 base from V and 7 from J, leaving 5 bases between them. The CDR3 DNA sequence: TGTGCCAGCAGCTTAGGCAGAAATGAGCAGTTCTTC. Translating gives CASSLGRNEQFF.

V usage is TRBV6-5 and J usage is TRBJ2-3; perhaps TRBD2 as D (5 bases). This CDR3 contains 14 residues. Germline CDR1 and CDR2: MNHEY and SVGAGI. V lost 4 bases to trimming and J lost 4 bases, with 12 bases between them. CDR3 sequence reads: CASSSTTGPDTQYF. CDR3 coding DNA: TGTGCCAGCAGTTCGACTACTGGGCCAGATACGCAGTATTTT.

This clone was found a few times. The chain employs TRBV9 and TRBJ1-2; D is possibly TRBD1 (6 bases). Trimming cost V 3 bases and J 4 bases, with 7 bases left between them. Germline-derived CDR1 and CDR2 are SGDLS and YYNGEE. The CDR3 has 12 residues. CDR3 DNA: TGTGCCAGCAGCGACAGGGCCTATGGCTACACCTTC. Its translation is CASSDRAYGYTF.

Turning to this clone: Relative to the germline gene, one junction end is altered; a read error may explain this. The genes are TRBV7-7 and TRBJ1-5; 9 nucleotides match TRBD1. This CDR3 is built from 13 residues. The germline V gene has CDR1 SSHAT and CDR2 FNYEAQ (reference sequence). DNA for the CDR3: TGTGCTAGCAGCTTCGGACAGGGGCAGCCCCAGCATTTT. Encoded protein: CASSFGQGQPQHF. The variable domain in full, with the rest retrieved from reference TRBV7-7 and TRBJ1-5, is GAGVSQSPRYKVTKRGQDVTLRCDPISSHATLYWYQQALGQGPEFLTYFNYEAQPDKSGLPSDRFSAERPEGSISTLTIQRTEQRDSAMYRCASSFGQGQPQHFGDGTRLSIL.

The rearrangement uses TRBV5-1 and TRBJ1-2, with TRBD1 as a possible D gene (5 bases). CDR1 is SGHRS, CDR2 YFSETQ, per germline. CDR3 length: 14 residues. V lost 0 bases to trimming and J lost 4 bases, with 10 bases between them. The CDR3 DNA is TGCGCCAGCAGCTTGGCGAGGACATCCTATGGCTACACCTTC. Encoded protein: CASSLARTSYGYTF.

The rearrangement joins TRBV5-1 to TRBJ2-1; tentative D call: TRBD2 (6 bases). The CDR3 contains 15 residues. CDR1 SGHRS and CDR2 YFSETQ come from the germline V gene. Between the trimmed V and J ends, which lost 3 bases and 6 bases, there was a span of 16 bases. The CDR3 DNA is TGCGCCAGCAGCTCGTATATTGGGGGAGGCAATGAGCAGTTCTTC. It codes for CASSSYIGGGNEQFF.

The chain carries TRBV6-5 and TRBJ1-4; no reliable D call. Trimming removed 5 bases from V and 0 bases from J, with 7 bases in between. This CDR3 region has 14 residues. The germline V gene has CDR1 MNHEY and CDR2 SVGAGI. CDR3 amino acids: CASSPYSTNEKLFF. The CDR3 DNA is TGTGCCAGCAGTCCGTACTCAACTAATGAAAAACTGTTTTTT.

This chain uses TRBV18 with TRBJ2-7, with a possible D match to TRBD1 (5 bases). The V end was cut by 2 bases, the J end by 1 base, with 12 bases between. Germline-derived CDR1 and CDR2 are KGHSH and LQKENI. This CDR3 spans 15 amino acids. The CDR3 here is CASSPGMTDSYEQYF. For the CDR3, the DNA is TGTGCCAGCTCACCAGGAATGACAGATTCCTACGAGCAGTACTTC. Using reference TRBV18 and TRBJ2-7 for the parts outside the CDR3, the full variable domain is NAGVMQNPRHLVRRRGQEARLRCSPMKGHSHVYWYRQLPEEGLKFMVYLQKENIIDESGMPKERFSAEFPKEGPSILRIQQVVRGDSAAYFCASSPGMTDSYEQYFGPGTRLTVT.

The rearrangement uses TRBV4-2 and TRBJ2-3; no clear D gene. V lost 0 bases and J 3 bases, leaving 10 bases between the germline ends. The CDR3 has 15 amino acids. Germline CDR1 LGHNA, CDR2 YNFKEQ. This CDR3 is CASSQDLSRTDTQYF. The CDR3 DNA reads TGTGCCAGCAGCCAAGATCTGAGTAGAACAGATACGCAGTATTTT.

This sequence joins TRBV11-2 and TRBJ2-7; 8 bases map to TRBD1. Germline CDR1 is SGHAT and CDR2 is FQNNGV. The CDR3 is made up of 13 amino acids. Trimming removed 4 bases from V and 3 bases from J; junction bases left unmatched: 2. The CDR3 DNA sequence: TGTGCCAGCAGCTACGGACAGGGCTACGAGCAGTACTTC. Its protein is CASSYGQGYEQYF.

The chain combines TRBV2 with TRBJ1-2, with D possibly TRBD1 on 6 matching bases. CDR1 SNHLY and CDR2 FYNNEI come from the germline V gene. The CDR3 has 11 residues. Trimming removed 8 bases from V and 4 bases from J, with 8 bases in between. This CDR3 is CASGQLYGYTF. Written as DNA, the CDR3 is TGTGCCAGCGGACAGCTCTATGGCTACACCTTC.

The chain links TRBV18 to TRBJ2-7, with TRBD1 identical over 11 bases. Germline CDR1 KGHSH, CDR2 LQKENI. The CDR3 has 15 residues. The ends lost 4 bases at V and 5 bases at J; junction bases unmatched: 7. For the CDR3, the DNA is TGTGCCAGCTCACTGATGGGACAGGGGGGAGACGAGCAGTACTTC. Protein: CASSLMGQGGDEQYF.

The rearrangement links TRBV6-1 to TRBJ2-7, with D uncertain. V lost 2 bases, J lost 3 bases, and 2 bases lay in between. The CDR3 length is 11 residues. The germline CDR1 and CDR2 sequences are MNHNS and SASEGT. CDR3 sequence (DNA): TGTGCCAGCAGTGAACACTACGAGCAGTACTTC. It codes for CASSEHYEQYF.

The chain uses TRBV10-3 and TRBJ1-1; unclear D gene. Trimming pared 4 bases from V and 4 bases from J, leaving 10 bases between. Germline-derived CDR1 and CDR2 are ENHRY and SYGVKD. CDR3 length equals 13 residues. CDR3 residues: CAISAPPSTEAFF. The CDR3 coding sequence is TGTGCCATCAGTGCCCCCCCTAGCACTGAAGCTTTCTTT.

The chain uses TRBV27 and TRBJ1-1, with 11 bases fitting TRBD1. The germline CDR1 and CDR2 sequences are MNHEY and SMNVEV (reference sequence). The V segment lost 5 bases and the J segment 6 bases; nucleotides outside the gene matches: 17. This CDR3 is 18 amino acids long. The CDR3 coding sequence is TGTGCCAGCAGTCGCAAACCCGCCGGGACAGGGGGTTTGTCTGAAGCTTTCTTT. Its translation is CASSRKPAGTGGLSEAFF.

The V call is TRBV9, the J call TRBJ1-2; tentative D call: TRBD1 (6 bases). The CDR3 totals 15 residues. Germline V gives CDR1 SGDLS, CDR2 YYNGEE. Trimming removed 0 bases at V and 8 bases at J, with 17 bases between. CDR3 amino acids: CASSVGGEGEGGYTF. The CDR3 DNA sequence: TGTGCCAGCAGCGTAGGTGGTGAGGGGGAGGGCGGCTACACCTTC. Looking up the rest from reference TRBV9 and TRBJ1-2 gives the full variable domain: DSGVTQTPKHLITATGQRVTLRCSPRSGDLSVYWYQQSLDQGLQFLIQYYNGEERAKGNILERFSAQQFPDLHSELNLSSLELGDSALYFCASSVGGEGEGGYTFGSGTRLTVV.

The chain carries TRBV10-3 and TRBJ1-5, with 9 bases matching TRBD1. The CDR3 length is 14 residues. Germline values: CDR1 ENHRY, CDR2 SYGVKD. The V segment lost 8 bases and the J segment 5 bases; nucleotides outside the gene matches: 7. CDR3 DNA sequence: TGTGCCATCGGAGGGACAGGGAGGGATCAGCCCCAGCATTTT. As protein: CAIGGTGRDQPQHF.

As DNA, the CDR3 is TGCAGCGCCAAGCCGGGACTAGCTACGGCTGAGCAGTTCTTC. It encodes CSAKPGLATAEQFF. The gene calls are TRBV29-1 and TRBJ2-1; 9 nucleotides match TRBD2. The germline CDR1 and CDR2 sequences are SQVTM and ANQGSEA. The CDR3 runs to 14 residues. J lost 9 bases, V lost 7 bases, and 13 bases had no gene match.

Points on this clone: An end of the junction does not agree with germline; a read error may underlie this. The chain recombines TRBV2 with TRBJ2-7, with TRBD1 identical over 7 bases. The CDR3 runs 11 residues. Per the germline V gene, CDR1 is SNHLY and CDR2 is FYNNEI. The CDR3 protein is CASRLGQALDF. The CDR3 DNA sequence: TGTGCCAGCAGGCTTGGACAGGCCCTAGACTTC. Looking up the rest from reference TRBV2 and TRBJ2-7 gives the full variable domain: EPEVTQTPSHQVTQMGQEVILRCVPISNHLYFYWYRQILGQKVEFLVSFYNNEISEKSEIFDDQFSVERPDGSNFTLKIRSTKLEDSAMYFCASRLGQALDFGPGTRLTVT.

This clone occurred a few times. This chain connects TRBV7-9 to TRBJ1-2, with 8 bases aligning to TRBD1. The CDR3 totals 15 residues. Germline V gives CDR1 SEHNR, CDR2 FQNEAQ (reference sequence). The V gene end was trimmed by 1 base and the J gene end by 3 bases; junction bases not matched to a gene: 4. The CDR3 region is CASSLGAGGHYGYTF. CDR3 DNA: TGTGCCAGCAGCTTAGGCGCAGGGGGCCACTATGGCTACACCTTC.

The V gene is TRBV7-8, the J gene TRBJ1-4; D perhaps matches TRBD1 (6 bases). The CDR3 loop spans 15 amino acids. The V end lost 5 bases, the J end lost 6 bases, and 16 bases lay between the germline ends. Looked up from germline, CDR1 is SGHVS and CDR2 is FQNEAQ. The CDR3, as DNA: TGTGCCAGCAGCCCCGAGACAGGCACCGATGAAAAACTGTTTTTT. This gives the protein CASSPETGTDEKLFF.

This rearrangement joins TRBV27 to TRBJ2-7; TRBD1 matches 12 bases. V lost 5 bases, J lost 5 bases, and 4 bases stayed unmatched. This CDR3 has 14 residues. Germline V gene sequence: CDR1 MNHEY, CDR2 SMNVEV (reference sequence). The CDR3 here is CASSMGQGAHEQYF. The CDR3 nucleotides are TGTGCCAGCAGTATGGGACAGGGGGCCCACGAGCAGTACTTC.